Below are 29 T cell receptor beta chains sequenced from a single sample in a study of T cell repertoires in cytomegalovirus infection. Their antigens remain unidentified. TCRdb used MiXCR to reprocess the reads, holding one entry per CDR3 protein. This sample has 50,000 or so distinct CDR3 sequences, with around 20% found just once. Sequenced material: CD8+ T cells from cultured PBMCs, taken from culture after CMV antigen stimulation. These receptors were collected from a human donor in good health (CMV status not recorded). Some clones in this sample may be carry-over from other donors' samples.

This chain joins TRBV6-5 and TRBJ2-7; the match to TRBD2 covers 10 bases. Unmatched junction bases numbered 7, after V lost 6 bases and J lost 2 bases. CDR3 length: 15 residues. The germline gives CDR1 MNHEY, CDR2 SVGAGI. CDR3 coding DNA: TGTGCCAGCAGCTACCCGGGACTAGCGCCCTACGAGCAGTACTTC. This codes for CASSYPGLAPYEQYF.

The V and J genes are TRBV11-2 and TRBJ2-3, with 10 bases aligning to TRBD2. V gave up 5 bases and J gave up 5 bases; unmatched junction bases: 4. Germline CDR1 reads SGHAT; CDR2 reads FQNNGV. The CDR3 length is 14 residues. The CDR3, as DNA: TGTGCCAGCAGCCTAGCGGGAGCTTTAGATACGCAGTATTTT. Its translation is CASSLAGALDTQYF.

This clonotype was picked up a small number of times. V gene TRBV7-4 combines with J gene TRBJ1-2; D remains unclear. The CDR3 has 11 amino acids. V shed 4 bases and J shed 4 bases, with 4 bases lying between them. Germline CDR1 reads SGHVT; CDR2 reads SQSDAQ. CDR3 residues: CASSSSYGYTF. The CDR3 DNA is TGTGCCAGCAGCTCCTCCTATGGCTACACCTTC.

This sequence joins TRBV28 and TRBJ2-1; 7 bases are a match to TRBD2. Germline CDR1 and CDR2: MDHEN and SYDVKM. CDR3 size: 14 residues. V shed 7 bases and J 12 bases; nucleotides not matched to a gene: 15. The CDR3 sequence: CASTVGGPALGQFF. The CDR3 DNA reads TGTGCCAGCACCGTGGGAGGGCCAGCTTTAGGGCAGTTCTTC.

This rearrangement joins TRBV4-2 to TRBJ2-3; 8 bases are a match to TRBD2. The CDR3 length is 17 residues. Germline V CDR1 and CDR2: LGHNA, YNFKEQ. Trimming removed 0 bases from V and 6 bases from J; junction bases left unmatched: 11. The CDR3 bases are TGTGCCAGCAGCCAAGATCCCAACGGGGGGGCAGGGGATACGCAGTATTTT. It encodes CASSQDPNGGAGDTQYF.

This rearrangement joins TRBV28 to TRBJ1-1; D gene unclear. The CDR3 runs to 16 residues. The V gene lost 5 bases and the J gene lost 3 bases, with 19 bases spanning the gap. Germline V gene data show CDR1 as MDHEN and CDR2 as SYDVKM. This chain's CDR3 is CASSIRQGPAYTEAFF. In DNA, the CDR3 is TGTGCCAGCAGTATAAGACAAGGGCCAGCTTACACTGAAGCTTTCTTT.

This clonotype was recorded a few times. The J gene is TRBJ1-1, the V gene TRBV11-2; TRBD1 might be the D (6 bases). Trimming pared 3 bases from V and 7 bases from J, leaving 15 bases between. The germline V gene has CDR1 SGHAT and CDR2 FQNNGV. The CDR3 extends over 14 amino acids. In nucleotides, the CDR3 is TGTGCCAGCAGCTTTAGCCAGGGGCGAAATGAAGCTTTCTTT. It encodes CASSFSQGRNEAFF.

This chain uses TRBV11-2 with TRBJ2-5; D not certain. This CDR3 has 15 amino acids. Trimming removed 6 bases at V and 2 bases at J, with 16 bases between. Per germline, CDR1 SGHAT and CDR2 FQNNGV. In DNA, the CDR3 is TGTGCCAGCAGGATCGGCAGACTCTCTCAAGAGACCCAGTACTTC. It is translated as CASRIGRLSQETQYF.

This clonotype was seen only a few times. The chain joins TRBV6-5 to TRBJ2-5; TRBD2 matches 10 bases. The CDR3 is 21 residues long. Germline values: CDR1 MNHEY, CDR2 SVGAGI. V was pared by 2 bases and J by 2 bases, with 20 bases of the junction left unmatched. CDR3 region: CASSYIVLGASGSFGQETQYF. In DNA form, the CDR3 reads TGTGCCAGCAGTTACATCGTCTTGGGGGCTAGCGGGAGCTTTGGGCAAGAGACCCAGTACTTC.

The V gene is TRBV5-6, the J gene TRBJ1-1, with a possible D match to TRBD1 (5 bases). Trimming removed 4 bases from V and 6 bases from J, with 7 bases in between. Germline assignment: CDR1 SGHDT and CDR2 YYEEEE. CDR3 length: 11 amino acids. CDR3 DNA: TGTGCCAGCAGCGCGGGACCTGAAGCTTTCTTT. This gives the protein CASSAGPEAFF.

At least ten counts were recorded for this clonotype. This chain links TRBV28 with TRBJ1-1; possibly TRBD1 for D (6 bases). The CDR3 contains 16 residues. Trimming removed 4 bases at V and 3 bases at J, with 18 bases between. Germline loops: CDR1 MDHEN, CDR2 SYDVKM. CDR3 DNA sequence: TGTGCCAGCAGTTACAACAGGGTAGTCGGGGACACTGAAGCTTTCTTT. As protein: CASSYNRVVGDTEAFF.

Details on this clonotype: The junction and the germline gene differ at one end; a read error may be behind it. The chain has TRBV7-8 and TRBJ1-4, with D perhaps matching TRBD1 (5 bases). Germline V gene sequence: CDR1 SGHVS, CDR2 FQNEAQ. The CDR3 has 17 amino acids. In nucleotides, the CDR3 is TGTGCCAGCAGCTTAGGTGGGGGAGGGTCAACCAATGAAAAACTGTTTTTT. Translating it yields CASSLGGGGSTNEKLFF.

V is TRBV11-1 and J is TRBJ1-1, with 9 bases identical to TRBD1. The V and J ends lost 5 bases and 5 bases, in that order; junction bases with no gene match: 3. CDR1 is SGHAT and CDR2 is FQDESV in the germline V gene (reference sequence). The CDR3 spans 13 residues. The CDR3 DNA reads TGTGCCAGCAGCCAAGACAGGGGGACTGAAGCTTTCTTT. This gives the protein CASSQDRGTEAFF.

This clonotype was detected many times. The V call is TRBV2, the J call TRBJ2-3; 8 nucleotides line up with TRBD2. The CDR3 length is 17 residues. J was trimmed by 0 bases and V by 3 bases; bases with no gene match: 8. Germline V gene sequence: CDR1 SNHLY, CDR2 FYNNEI. The CDR3 here is CASSDAGGRYSTDTQYF. Written as DNA, the CDR3 is TGTGCCAGCAGTGACGCGGGCGGGAGGTACAGCACAGATACGCAGTATTTT.

The chain carries TRBV27 and TRBJ2-7; D might be TRBD2 (6 bases). The CDR3 is 15 residues long. Germline V lookup: CDR1 MNHEY, CDR2 SMNVEV (reference sequence). Trimming stripped 6 bases from V and 2 bases from J, with 17 bases between. The CDR3 bases are TGTGCCAGCAGCTCCTTAACGGGAGACACCTACGAGCAGTACTTC. Translated, it gives CASSSLTGDTYEQYF.

In this sample, this clonotype turned up a few times. This chain connects TRBV15 to TRBJ1-1; D ambiguous. The V end lost 1 base, the J end lost 1 base, and 4 bases lay between the germline ends. The CDR3 extends over 13 amino acids. Germline V lookup: CDR1 LNHNV, CDR2 YYDKDF (reference sequence). Written as DNA, the CDR3 is TGTGCCACCAGCAGAGTGGGGAACACTGAAGCTTTCTTT. The encoded protein is CATSRVGNTEAFF. Supplemented by reference TRBV15 and TRBJ1-1, the full variable domain reads DAMVIQNPRYQVTQFGKPVTLSCSQTLNHNVMYWYQQKSSQAPKLLFHYYDKDFNNEADTPDNFQSRRPNTSFCFLDIRSPGLGDTAMYLCATSRVGNTEAFFGQGTRLTVV.

In its sample, this clonotype was seen a few times. The rearrangement links TRBV7-2 to TRBJ2-2; D is perhaps TRBD2 (5 bases). This CDR3 spans 14 amino acids. Germline CDR1 is SGHTA and CDR2 is FQGNSA. V gave up 1 base and J gave up 3 bases, with 6 bases separating them. The CDR3 nucleotides read TGTGCCAGCAGCTTAGAGGACTACACCGGGGAGCTGTTTTTT. Translation gives CASSLEDYTGELFF. Filled out from reference TRBV7-2 and TRBJ2-2, the complete variable domain reads GAGVSQSPSNKVTEKGKDVELRCDPISGHTALYWYRQSLGQGLEFLIYFQGNSAPDKSGLPSDRFSAERTGGSVSTLTIQRTQQEDSAVYLCASSLEDYTGELFFGEGSRLTVL.

The V call is TRBV4-1, the J call TRBJ2-3, with 9 bases matching TRBD2. The CDR3 length is 16 residues. Germline CDR1 reads MGHRA; CDR2 reads YSYEKL. Losses at the gene ends were 1 base for V and 2 bases for J; bases not matched to a gene: 4. The CDR3 sequence is CASSQGLAGSTDTQYF. DNA of the CDR3: TGCGCCAGCAGCCAAGGGCTAGCGGGGTCCACAGATACGCAGTATTTT.

This rearrangement joins TRBV4-1 to TRBJ1-3; D remains ambiguous. The ends were cut back, 2 bases at V and 3 bases at J, with 8 bases in the middle. This CDR3 comprises 14 residues. Germline lookup yields CDR1 MGHRA and CDR2 YSYEKL. Here the CDR3 DNA reads TGCGCCAGCAGCCAAAGTTCTTATGGAAACACCATATATTTT. Residues: CASSQSSYGNTIYF.

This sequence joins TRBV6-2 or TRBV6-3 and TRBJ2-5; D might be TRBD2 (7 bases). Germline CDR1 reads MNHEY; CDR2 reads SVGEGT. Trimming removed 3 bases from V and 5 bases from J, with 13 bases in between. The CDR3 is 14 residues long. The CDR3 reads CASSYGGGPETQYF. CDR3 sequence (DNA): TGTGCCAGCAGTTATGGGGGGGGCCCGGAGACCCAGTACTTC.

This clonotype was seen a few times. The chain joins TRBV7-2 to TRBJ1-2; possibly TRBD1 for D (5 bases). Trimming shortened V by 5 bases and J by 3 bases, and 16 bases separated the two germline ends. CDR3 length: 15 residues. Germline CDR1 reads SGHTA; CDR2 reads FQGNSA. CDR3 nucleotides: TGTGCCAGCAGCCAAAACCGTCGGGGCGACTATGGCTACACCTTC. Protein: CASSQNRRGDYGYTF.

The chain uses TRBV19 and TRBJ2-7, with D possibly matching TRBD1 (5 bases). The CDR3 is 13 residues long. Germline V gene lookup returns CDR1 LNHDA and CDR2 SQIVND (reference sequence). Trimming left V 5 bases short and J 5 bases short, with 13 bases between. The CDR3: CASSPRGEDEQYF. Here the CDR3 DNA reads TGTGCCAGTAGTCCAAGGGGCGAAGACGAGCAGTACTTC. Full variable domain (rest looked up from reference TRBV19 and TRBJ2-7): DGGITQSPKYLFRKEGQNVTLSCEQNLNHDAMYWYRQDPGQGLRLIYYSQIVNDFQKGDIAEGYSVSREKKESFPLTVTSAQKNPTAFYLCASSPRGEDEQYFGPGTRLTVT.

This clonotype has at least ten counts. The V gene is TRBV28, the J gene TRBJ1-5, with 8 bases fitting TRBD1. Trimming took 5 bases from V and 2 from J; bases not matched to a gene: 20. The CDR3 loop spans 20 amino acids. In germline, CDR1 is MDHEN, CDR2 SYDVKM. The CDR3: CASSPGWSDRGVFGNQPQHF. The CDR3 DNA reads as TGTGCCAGCAGTCCCGGGTGGAGCGACAGGGGAGTCTTTGGCAATCAGCCCCAGCATTTT.

This clonotype was seen a few times. The chain carries TRBV7-9 and TRBJ1-1; 9 bases line up with TRBD1. The CDR3 is 16 amino acids. Unmatched junction bases numbered 10, after V lost 4 bases and J lost 4 bases. Germline loops: CDR1 SEHNR, CDR2 FQNEAQ (reference sequence). The CDR3 sequence is CASSSTMTGGGTEAFF. CDR3 DNA: TGTGCCAGCAGCTCCACCATGACAGGGGGTGGCACTGAAGCTTTCTTT. The entire variable domain, with the rest obtained from reference TRBV7-9 and TRBJ1-1, is as follows: DTGVSQNPRHKITKRGQNVTFRCDPISEHNRLYWYRQTLGQGPEFLTYFQNEAQLEKSRLLSDRFSAERPKGSFSTLEIQRTEQGDSAMYLCASSSTMTGGGTEAFFGQGTRLTVV.

The genes are TRBV11-2 and TRBJ2-3; possibly TRBD2 for D (6 bases). Trimming took 4 bases from V and 4 from J, leaving 6 bases between them. Germline V gives CDR1 SGHAT, CDR2 FQNNGV. The CDR3 covers 12 residues. Written as DNA, the CDR3 is TGTGCCAGCAGCTCGGGAGCAGATACGCAGTATTTT. Residues: CASSSGADTQYF.

The CDR3 here is CATSLAGGPREQFF. As DNA, the CDR3 is TGTGCCACCAGCTTAGCGGGAGGGCCGCGGGAGCAGTTCTTC. The rearrangement joins TRBV15 to TRBJ2-1; 11 bases agree with TRBD2. CDR1 and CDR2 from the germline V gene are LNHNV and YYDKDF (reference sequence). The CDR3 spans 14 residues. Unmatched junction bases numbered 7, after V lost 5 bases and J lost 10 bases.

The J gene is TRBJ2-7, the V gene TRBV4-1; unclear D gene. The CDR3 is 13 residues long. Trimming removed 1 base from V and 9 bases from J, with 13 bases in between. Looked up from germline, CDR1 is MGHRA and CDR2 is YSYEKL. For the CDR3, the DNA is TGCGCCAGCAGCCAAGCGGGTGGGCGTGCGCAGTACTTC. This codes for CASSQAGGRAQYF.

CDR3 in amino acids: CASSVLDRGLNEAFF. DNA for the CDR3: TGTGCCAGCAGCGTATTAGACAGGGGGCTTAATGAAGCTTTCTTT. The rearrangement uses TRBV9 and TRBJ1-1; 10 bases map to TRBD1. CDR1 is SGDLS and CDR2 is YYNGEE in the germline V gene. The CDR3 has 15 amino acids. J was trimmed by 7 bases and V by 1 base; bases with no gene match: 7. Together with reference TRBV9 and TRBJ1-1, the CDR3 gives the full variable domain: DSGVTQTPKHLITATGQRVTLRCSPRSGDLSVYWYQQSLDQGLQFLIQYYNGEERAKGNILERFSAQQFPDLHSELNLSSLELGDSALYFCASSVLDRGLNEAFFGQGTRLTVV.

This clonotype was counted a few times. The chain has TRBV6-5 and TRBJ1-1; the D gene is possibly TRBD1 (5 bases). This CDR3 has 15 residues. CDR1 and CDR2 (germline): MNHEY, SVGAGI. V was clipped by 2 bases and J by 4 bases, with 14 bases between them. The CDR3 DNA follows: TGTGCCAGCAGTTACACGCAGGGTATGAGCACTGAAGCTTTCTTT. Translation gives CASSYTQGMSTEAFF.